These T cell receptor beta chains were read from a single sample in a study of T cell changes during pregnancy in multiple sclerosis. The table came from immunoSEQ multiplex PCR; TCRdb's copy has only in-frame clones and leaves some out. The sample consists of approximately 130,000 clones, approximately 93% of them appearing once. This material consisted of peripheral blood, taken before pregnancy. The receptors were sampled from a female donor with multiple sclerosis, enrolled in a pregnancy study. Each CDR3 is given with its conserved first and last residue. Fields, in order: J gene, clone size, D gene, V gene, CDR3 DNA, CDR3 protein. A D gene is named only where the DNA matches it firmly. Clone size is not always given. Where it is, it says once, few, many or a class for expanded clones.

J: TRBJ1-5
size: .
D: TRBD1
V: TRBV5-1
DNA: TGCGCCAGCAGCTTGGGAGGGGGCGATCAGCCCCAGCATTTT
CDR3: CASSLGGGDQPQHF

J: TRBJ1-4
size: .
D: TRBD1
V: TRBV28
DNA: TGTGCCAGCAGGGACAGGGCCGTTAATGAAAAACTGTTTTTT
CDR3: CASRDRAVNEKLFF

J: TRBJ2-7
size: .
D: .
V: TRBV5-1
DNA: TGCGCCAGCAGCGTGGGGGGGCTAGTCCCCTACGAGCAGTACTTC
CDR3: CASSVGGLVPYEQYF

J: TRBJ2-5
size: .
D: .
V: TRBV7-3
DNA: TGTGCCAGCAGCCTTGGGGGCCCCGAGACCCAGTACTTC
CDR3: CASSLGGPETQYF

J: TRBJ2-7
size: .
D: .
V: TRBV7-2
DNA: TGTGCCAGCAGCCAGGAGGCTTGGCGTGATGAGCAGTACTTC
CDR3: CASSQEAWRDEQYF

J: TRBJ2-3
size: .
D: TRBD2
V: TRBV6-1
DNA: TGTGCCAGCAGTGTCGTCCGGGGACTAGGAACAGATACGCAGTATTTT
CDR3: CASSVVRGLGTDTQYF

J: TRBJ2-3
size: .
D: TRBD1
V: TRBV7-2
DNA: TGTGCCAGCAGCCTACAGGGGGCGCGGGGCACAGATACGCAGTATTTT
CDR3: CASSLQGARGTDTQYF

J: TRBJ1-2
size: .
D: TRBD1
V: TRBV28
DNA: TGTGCCACCTTCGGACAGGGGGCAGGCTACACCTTC
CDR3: CATFGQGAGYTF

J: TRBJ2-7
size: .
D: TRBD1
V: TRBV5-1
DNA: TGCGCCGGCAGCTGGGACAGATCCTACGAGCAGTACTTC
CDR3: CAGSWDRSYEQYF

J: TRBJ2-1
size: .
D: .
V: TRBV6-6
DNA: TGTGCCAGCAGTAACGGACTCTACAATGAGCAGTTCTTC
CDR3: CASSNGLYNEQFF

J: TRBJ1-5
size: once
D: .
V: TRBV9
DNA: TGTGCCAGCAGCGTAGAGGGGGTGAATCAGCCCCAGCATTTT
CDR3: CASSVEGVNQPQHF

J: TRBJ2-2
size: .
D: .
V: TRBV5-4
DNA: TGTGCCAGCAGCTTGGACAAGAACACCGGGGAGCTGTTTTTT
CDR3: CASSLDKNTGELFF

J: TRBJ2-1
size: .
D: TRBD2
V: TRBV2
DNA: TGTGCCCAAAGCATGTCGCGGGGGGGTGAGCAGTTCTTC
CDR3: CAQSMSRGGEQFF

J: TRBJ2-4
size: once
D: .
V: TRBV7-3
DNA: TGTGCCAGCAGCCGCGAGGGACTAGCCAAAAACATTCAGTACTTC
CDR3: CASSREGLAKNIQYF

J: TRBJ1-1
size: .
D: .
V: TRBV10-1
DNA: TGCGCCAGCAGGTGGGGGGGAGCGGCAGCGAACACTGAAGCTTTCTTT
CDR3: CASRWGGAAANTEAFF

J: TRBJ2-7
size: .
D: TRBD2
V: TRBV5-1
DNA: TGCGCCAGCAGCTTGGAACCTAGCGGTCAGGTATACGAGCAGTACTTC
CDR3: CASSLEPSGQVYEQYF

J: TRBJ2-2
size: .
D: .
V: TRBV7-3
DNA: TGTGCCAGCAGCGCGCAGGGTAGGACCGGGGAGCTGTTTTTT
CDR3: CASSAQGRTGELFF

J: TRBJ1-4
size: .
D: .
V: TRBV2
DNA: TGTGCCAGCAGTGGTGGGGGGAGGGGTAATGAAAAACTGTTTTTT
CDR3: CASSGGGRGNEKLFF

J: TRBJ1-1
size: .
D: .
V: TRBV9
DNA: TGTGCCAGCAGCCCGACTTCGACAGCGAACACTGAAGCTTTCTTT
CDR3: CASSPTSTANTEAFF

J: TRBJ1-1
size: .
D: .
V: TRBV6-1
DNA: TGTGCCAGCAGTGAGCCAAGCGTTTCTGAAGCTTTCTTT
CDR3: CASSEPSVSEAFF

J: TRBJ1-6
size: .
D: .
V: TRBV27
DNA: TGTGCCAGCAGAAGGGAGGCCTATAATTCACCCCTCCACTTT
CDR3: CASRREAYNSPLHF

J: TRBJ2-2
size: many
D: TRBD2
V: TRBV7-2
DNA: TGTGCCAGCAGCCTAGGACTAGCGGCGAGTACCGGGGAGCTGTTTTTT
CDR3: CASSLGLAASTGELFF

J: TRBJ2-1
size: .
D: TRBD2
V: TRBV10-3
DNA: TGTGCCATTCTTGGGAGCGGGGGGGCGTATAATGAGCAGTTCTTC
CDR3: CAILGSGGAYNEQFF

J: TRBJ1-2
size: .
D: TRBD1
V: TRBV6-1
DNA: TGTGCCAGCAGTGAACCTCGGGGACAGGGGGTTGGAGGCTACACCTTC
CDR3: CASSEPRGQGVGGYTF

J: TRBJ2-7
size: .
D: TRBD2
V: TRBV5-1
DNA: TGCGCCAGCAGCTTGGGACTAGCGGGAGTAAGCGAGCAGTACTTC
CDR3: CASSLGLAGVSEQYF

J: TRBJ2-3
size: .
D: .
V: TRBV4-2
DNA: TGTGCCAGCAGGAGCTACAGCGGCCCCATGAGCACAGATACGCAGTATTTT
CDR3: CASRSYSGPMSTDTQYF

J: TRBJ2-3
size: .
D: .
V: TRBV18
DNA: TGTGCCAGCTCACCCGCCATGAGGGCAGATACGCAGTATTTT
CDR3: CASSPAMRADTQYF

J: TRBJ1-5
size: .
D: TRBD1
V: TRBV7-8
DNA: TGTGCCAGCAGCTTAGCCGGGACAGGGGAGCGTCAGCCCCAGCATTTT
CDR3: CASSLAGTGERQPQHF

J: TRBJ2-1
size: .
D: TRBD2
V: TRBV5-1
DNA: TGCGCCAGCAGCTCTCTAGCGGGAGAGGATAATGAGCAGTTCTTC
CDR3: CASSSLAGEDNEQFF

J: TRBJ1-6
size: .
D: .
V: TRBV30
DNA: TGTGCCTGGAGGGCTCAGAATTCACCCCTCCACTTT
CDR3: CAWRAQNSPLHF

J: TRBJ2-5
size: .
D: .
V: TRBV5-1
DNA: TGCGCCAGCAGCCCACTTAGCGACCAAGAGACCCAGTACTTC
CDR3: CASSPLSDQETQYF

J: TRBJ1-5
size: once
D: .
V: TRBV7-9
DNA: TGTGCCAGCAGCCTTGGACAGCCCAATCAGCCCCAGCATTTT
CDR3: CASSLGQPNQPQHF

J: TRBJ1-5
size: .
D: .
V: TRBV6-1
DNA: TGTGCCAGCGTCCCAGGGGGCAATCAGCCCCAGCATTTT
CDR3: CASVPGGNQPQHF

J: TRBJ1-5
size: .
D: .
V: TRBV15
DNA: TGTGCCACCAGCAGAGCTGGGCCGCGGGGGGATCAGCCCCAGCATTTT
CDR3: CATSRAGPRGDQPQHF

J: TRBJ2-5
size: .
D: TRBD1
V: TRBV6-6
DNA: TGTGCCAGCAGTTACTTAGGACAGGGAGGAGAGACCCAGTACTTC
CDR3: CASSYLGQGGETQYF

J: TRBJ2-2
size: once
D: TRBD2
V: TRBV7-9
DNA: TGTGCCAGCGGCACCGAGGTAGCGGGATACACCGGGGAGCTGTTTTTT
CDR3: CASGTEVAGYTGELFF

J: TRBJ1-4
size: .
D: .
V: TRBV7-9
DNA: TGTGCCAGCAGCTTCGGGGGAAATGAAAAACTGTTTTTT
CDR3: CASSFGGNEKLFF

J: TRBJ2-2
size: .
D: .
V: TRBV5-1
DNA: TGCGCCAGCACCCCCCACGGGGTGGGGGCTGGCACCGGGGAGCTGTTTTTT
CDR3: CASTPHGVGAGTGELFF

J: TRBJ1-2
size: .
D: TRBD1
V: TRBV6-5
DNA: TGTGCCAGCAGTTTCCAGGGGGCGGGCTATGGCTACACCTTC
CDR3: CASSFQGAGYGYTF

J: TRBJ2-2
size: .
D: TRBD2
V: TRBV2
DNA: TGTGCCAGCAGCCACGGACTAGCGGGAGCGAACACCGGGGAGCTGTTTTTT
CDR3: CASSHGLAGANTGELFF

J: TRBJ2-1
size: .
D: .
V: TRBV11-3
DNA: TGTGCCAGCAGCCCACGGGGAGGGGGTGAGCAGTTCTTC
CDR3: CASSPRGGGEQFF

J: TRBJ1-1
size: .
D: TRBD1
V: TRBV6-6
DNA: TGTGCCAGCACCCCCGACAGGGGGGGAGTGAACACTGAAGCTTTCTTT
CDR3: CASTPDRGGVNTEAFF

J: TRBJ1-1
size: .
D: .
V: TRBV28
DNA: TGTGCCAGCAGTTTGGGCGGGATTGGTGAAGCTTTCTTT
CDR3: CASSLGGIGEAFF

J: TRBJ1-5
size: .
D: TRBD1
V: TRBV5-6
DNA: TGTGCCAGCAGTTCTACCGGGACAGGGAATCAGCCCCAGCATTTT
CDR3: CASSSTGTGNQPQHF